These 10 T cell receptor beta chains came from one sample sequenced in a study of cytomegalovirus exposure and HLA in healthy donors. PCR primers comprised 60 Vbeta and 13 Jbeta primers. The table came from immunoSEQ multiplex PCR; TCRdb's copy has only in-frame clones and leaves some out. The top ten clones hold 8.2% of a sample with approximately 92,000 clones, 70% to 80% of them seen once. Sequencing was done on a sample of PBMCs. The receptors were sampled from a man between 60 and 70 years old in good health and CMV-seronegative.

The rearrangement links TRBV11-2 to TRBJ1-1; D perhaps matches TRBD1 (6 bases). Trimming removed 1 base at V and 0 bases at J, with 9 bases between. CDR3 length equals 15 residues. In germline, CDR1 is SGHAT, CDR2 FQNNGV. The CDR3: CASSLAGGLNTEAFF. CDR3 DNA sequence: TGTGCCAGCAGCTTAGCGGGGGGGCTGAACACTGAAGCTTTCTTT.

For this clone: Without the conserved terminal phenylalanine or tryptophan, this CDR3 likely stems from a read error. The DNA is left out, because the CDR3 cannot be placed on it with certainty; the CDR3 is given as TCRdb lists it. The chain is built from TRBV20-1 and TRBJ2-7; TRBD1, the table's D call, was not compared with the DNA. The CDR3 is 11 amino acids in total, end residues counted. Germline V gene lookup returns CDR1 DFQATT and CDR2 SNEGSKA (reference sequence). CDR3 sequence: CSARDGDRFIL.

The rearrangement links TRBV2 to TRBJ1-2; tentative D call: TRBD1 (6 bases). There are 16 residues in the CDR3. From germline, CDR1 is SNHLY and CDR2 FYNNEI. V lost 2 bases and J 3 bases, leaving 16 bases between the germline ends. CDR3 nucleotides: TGTGCCAGCAGTGAAATAGGGCAGGGGAAGTACTATGGCTACACCTTC. This gives the protein CASSEIGQGKYYGYTF.

The J gene is TRBJ2-6, the V gene TRBV29-1, with a tentative D call TRBD1 (5 bases). Trimming pared 3 bases from V and 0 bases from J, leaving 12 bases between. The CDR3 runs to 16 residues. Germline V gene sequence: CDR1 SQVTM, CDR2 ANQGSEA. The CDR3 spells CSVDIGELSGANVLTF. CDR3 nucleotides: TGCAGCGTTGATATAGGGGAACTCTCTGGGGCCAACGTCCTGACTTTC.

In DNA, the CDR3 is TGTGCCAGCAGCGATCTACAGGGAGTTGAAGAGACCCAGTACTTC. Translated: CASSDLQGVEETQYF. The J gene is TRBJ2-5, the V gene TRBV6-1; a possible D gene is TRBD1 (6 bases). Germline loops: CDR1 MNHNS, CDR2 SASEGT. Trimming removed 6 bases from V and 3 bases from J, with 17 bases in between. The CDR3 has 15 residues.

The V gene is TRBV6-5, the J gene TRBJ1-1; 9 positions agree with TRBD1. Germline loops: CDR1 MNHEY, CDR2 SVGAGI. V lost 5 bases to trimming and J lost 3 bases; unmatched junction nucleotides: 1. The CDR3 extends over 13 amino acids. The CDR3 DNA follows: TGTGCCAGCAGTAGGGACAGGGACACTGAAGCTTTCTTT. Translating gives CASSRDRDTEAFF.

The rearrangement uses TRBV30 and TRBJ2-7; 9 bases line up with TRBD1. The CDR3 spans 14 residues. J gave up 0 bases and V 2 bases, and 2 bases lay outside the gene matches. The germline V gene has CDR1 GTSNPN and CDR2 SVGIG (reference sequence). The CDR3 DNA reads TGTGCCTGGAGTCGGGACAGGGCCTCCTACGAGCAGTACTTC. Its protein is CAWSRDRASYEQYF. The whole variable domain, filled in from reference TRBV30 and TRBJ2-7, reads SQTIHQWPATLVQPVGSPLSLECTVEGTSNPNLYWYRQAAGRGLQLLFYSVGIGQISSEVPQNLSASRPQDRQFILSSKKLLLSDSGFYLCAWSRDRASYEQYFGPGTRLTVT.

The chain uses TRBV7-2 and TRBJ1-4; the match to TRBD1 covers 7 bases. V lost 5 bases, J lost 6 bases, and 6 bases stayed unmatched. The CDR3 contains 14 residues. Germline V gives CDR1 SGHTA, CDR2 FQGNSA. The chain's CDR3 is CASSPTTGYEKLFF. The CDR3 nucleotides are TGTGCCAGCAGCCCGACGACAGGGTATGAAAAACTGTTTTTT.

The rearrangement links TRBV5-1 to TRBJ1-5; D not resolved. V lost 1 base, J lost 0 bases, and 8 bases lay in between. The CDR3 loop spans 15 amino acids. The germline V gene has CDR1 SGHRS and CDR2 YFSETQ. CDR3 sequence (DNA): TGCGCCAGCAGCTTGCATGACACTAGCAATCAGCCCCAGCATTTT. This codes for CASSLHDTSNQPQHF.

V and J are TRBV5-1 and TRBJ2-7; 7 positions match TRBD1. Germline CDR1 reads SGHRS; CDR2 reads YFSETQ. The J segment lost 3 bases and the V segment lost 4 bases, leaving 7 bases of the junction unmatched. This CDR3 region has 14 residues. CDR3 amino acids: CASSPGQTYYEQYF. The DNA of the CDR3 is TGCGCCAGCAGCCCGGGACAGACGTACTACGAGCAGTACTTC.